This T cell receptor beta chain derives from a study of monozygotic twins with inflammatory bowel disease. Overall study findings and caveats: Ultimately, a single strong signal or clonotype associated with IBD was not supported.

The CDR3 totals 15 residues. Per the germline V gene, CDR1 is KGHDR and CDR2 is SFDVKD. The template-switching step introduced UMIs that carried a 6-nucleotide sample barcode. From the 5' RACE reads, TCRdb lists one entry per CDR3 protein and no DNA. Recorded for this sample: 420,000 or so distinct CDR3 sequences. A remark on this clonotype: Its specificity is not known.

Sequencing used blood. The sequence derives from a human donor with ulcerative colitis or Crohn's disease, or a healthy co-twin of an affected twin (not recorded which). This rearrangement joins TRBV24-1 to TRBJ2-4; TCRdb selects TRBD1, and the lack of DNA leaves this call unchecked. The CDR3 is CATSDYRTGTNIQYF.